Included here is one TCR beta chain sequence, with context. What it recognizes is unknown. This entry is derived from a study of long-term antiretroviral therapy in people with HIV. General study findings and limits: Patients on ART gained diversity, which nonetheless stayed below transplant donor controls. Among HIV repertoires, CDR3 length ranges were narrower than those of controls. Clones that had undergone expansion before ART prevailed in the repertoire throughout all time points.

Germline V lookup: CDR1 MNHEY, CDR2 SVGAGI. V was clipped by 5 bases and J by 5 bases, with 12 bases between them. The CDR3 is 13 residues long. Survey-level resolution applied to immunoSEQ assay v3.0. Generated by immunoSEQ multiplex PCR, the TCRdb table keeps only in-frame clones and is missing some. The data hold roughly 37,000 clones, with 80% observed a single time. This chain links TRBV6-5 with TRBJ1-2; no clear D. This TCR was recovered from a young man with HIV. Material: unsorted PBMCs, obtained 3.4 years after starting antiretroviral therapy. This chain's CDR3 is CASSVSHVYGYTF. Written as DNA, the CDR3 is TGTGCCAGCAGTGTATCCCACGTGTATGGCTACACCTTC.